Presented here are 19 T cell receptor beta chains from one specimen sequenced in a study of graft-versus-host responses after intestinal transplantation (dated by TCRdb to the early 2020s). Libraries were built with the immunoSEQ multiplex PCR assay. Held by TCRdb, this immuneACCESS table contains in-frame sequences only and omits some clones. Under half of the omission traces to an unresolved V gene where checked; the cause of the rest is unknown. The sample table holds 9,500 to 15,000 clones, of which around three quarters were seen once. The ten largest clonotypes hold about 4.5% of the sample. To isolate intraepithelial and lamina propria lymphocytes from graft specimens, dithiothreitol, EDTA incubations and collagenase D digestion were used. The sample was ileum tissue, taken 140 to 150 days after intestinal transplantation. The receptors derive from a human patient who received an intestinal transplant, so some T cells may come from the graft donor.

The CDR3, as DNA: TGTGCCAGCACCTACCCAGGGGAGCAGCCCCAGCATTTT. Its protein is CASTYPGEQPQHF. The rearrangement uses TRBV28 and TRBJ1-5; weak D call: TRBD1 (6 bases). This CDR3 region has 13 residues. V was pared by 7 bases and J by 7 bases, with 14 bases between. Germline CDR1 is MDHEN and CDR2 is SYDVKM.

The V and J genes are TRBV6-5 and TRBJ1-1; D not resolved. V was shortened by 8 bases and J by 3 bases, with 16 bases between the two germline ends. The CDR3 loop spans 14 amino acids. Germline V CDR1 and CDR2: MNHEY, SVGAGI. The CDR3 loop reads CASSKLLGDTEAFF. DNA of the CDR3: TGTGCCAGCTCAAAATTGCTGGGAGACACTGAAGCTTTCTTT.

This clone is medium-sized within its sample. The chain carries TRBV28 and TRBJ2-3; 9 bases agree with TRBD2. CDR3 length: 15 amino acids. Germline V CDR1 and CDR2: MDHEN, SYDVKM. The ends lost 2 bases at V and 2 bases at J; junction bases unmatched: 2. As DNA, the CDR3 is TGTGCCAGCAGTTTAGCGGGAGGGCACACAGATACGCAGTATTTT. It yields the protein CASSLAGGHTDTQYF.

This clone was counted only a few times. This sequence joins TRBV6-1 and TRBJ2-7, with TRBD2 matching 10 bases. The V gene end was trimmed by 6 bases and the J gene end by 5 bases; junction bases not matched to a gene: 7. The CDR3 runs to 14 residues. Germline V gives CDR1 MNHNS, CDR2 SASEGT. CDR3 region: CASSEREGGHEQYF. The DNA of the CDR3 is TGTGCCAGCAGCGAGCGGGAGGGTGGACACGAGCAGTACTTC.

This chain uses TRBV9 with TRBJ2-3; D gene ambiguous. Germline values: CDR1 SGDLS, CDR2 YYNGEE. The length of the CDR3 is 14 residues. The V and J ends lost 6 bases and 5 bases respectively, with 16 bases between them. Here the CDR3 DNA reads TGTGCCAGCAACTCTCTCCGACAACAAGATACGCAGTATTTT. Residues: CASNSLRQQDTQYF.

The chain uses TRBV2 and TRBJ1-2; TRBD1 matches at 7 bases. Germline-derived CDR1 and CDR2 are SNHLY and FYNNEI. The CDR3 contains 14 residues. The junction had 7 bases not matched to a gene; V was cut back by 3 bases and J by 6 bases. CDR3 DNA sequence: TGTGCCAGCAGTGAGCTAAGACAGGGAAATGGCTACACCTTC. This gives the protein CASSELRQGNGYTF.

The J gene is TRBJ1-1, the V gene TRBV10-3; TRBD1 might be the D (5 bases). V was cut by 4 bases and J by 0 bases, with 18 bases left in between. CDR1 and CDR2 (germline): ENHRY, SYGVKD. This CDR3 has 17 amino acids. In DNA form, the CDR3 reads TGTGCCATCAGTGCGGGGGTCCCGACCGTCATGAACACTGAAGCTTTCTTT. It encodes CAISAGVPTVMNTEAFF.

The chain is built from TRBV29-1 and TRBJ2-7, with D unresolved. The CDR3 sequence is 12 residues long. Germline lookup yields CDR1 SQVTM and CDR2 ANQGSEA. Trimming pared 4 bases from V and 1 base from J, leaving 8 bases between. The CDR3: CSVGPASYEQYF. The CDR3 DNA follows: TGCAGCGTTGGACCAGCGTCCTACGAGCAGTACTTC.

The rearrangement links TRBV7-6 to TRBJ2-3; D not resolved. V was trimmed by 9 bases and J by 3 bases, leaving 25 bases between them. The CDR3 covers 17 residues. CDR1 and CDR2 (germline): SGHVS, FNYEAQ. In DNA, the CDR3 is TGTGCCAGACGCGTCCCAAGGAGTCCCCCTTTGACAGATACGCAGTATTTT. Amino acid sequence: CARRVPRSPPLTDTQYF.

The chain carries TRBV2 and TRBJ2-7, with D maybe TRBD2 (6 bases). V was cut by 8 bases and J by 4 bases, with 18 bases left in between. The CDR3 totals 14 residues. Germline V lookup: CDR1 SNHLY, CDR2 FYNNEI. CDR3 sequence reads: CASLGRSGPYEQYF. DNA for the CDR3: TGTGCCAGCTTAGGGAGGTCGGGGCCTTACGAGCAGTACTTC.

In its sample, this clone was seen once. This chain uses TRBV6-4 with TRBJ2-2; the match to TRBD2 covers 7 bases. The J segment lost 4 bases and the V segment lost 2 bases, leaving 1 base of the junction unmatched. The germline V gene has CDR1 MRHNA and CDR2 SNTAGT. The CDR3 consists of 14 residues. The CDR3 loop reads CASSDGRATGELFF. The CDR3 nucleotides are TGTGCCAGCAGTGACGGGAGGGCCACCGGGGAGCTGTTTTTT.

The genes are TRBV4-3 and TRBJ2-7; D is undetermined. The V and J ends lost 4 bases and 0 bases respectively, with 16 bases between them. There are 16 residues in the CDR3. Looked up from germline, CDR1 is LGHNA and CDR2 is YSLEER. The CDR3 coding sequence is TGCGCCAGCAGCCTAGCTTTGCGCGACTCCTCCTACGAGCAGTACTTC. Its protein is CASSLALRDSSYEQYF.

This clone has more than one count but fewer than ten. This chain uses TRBV18 with TRBJ1-1; D unclear. The CDR3 contains 14 residues. Germline loops: CDR1 KGHSH, CDR2 LQKENI. The V end was cut by 0 bases, the J end by 1 base, with 6 bases between. The CDR3, as DNA: TGTGCCAGCTCACCACCTGCGTCGAACACTGAAGCTTTCTTT. Amino acids: CASSPPASNTEAFF.

The V and J genes are TRBV2 and TRBJ2-3; TRBD2 is a possible D gene (6 bases). Germline lookup yields CDR1 SNHLY and CDR2 FYNNEI. The CDR3 covers 15 residues. The V end was cut by 3 bases, the J end by 2 bases, with 12 bases between. DNA for the CDR3: TGTGCCAGCAGTGAGTTTGGCGGGGTCACAGATACGCAGTATTTT. This translates into CASSEFGGVTDTQYF. Full variable domain (rest looked up from reference TRBV2 and TRBJ2-3): EPEVTQTPSHQVTQMGQEVILRCVPISNHLYFYWYRQILGQKVEFLVSFYNNEISEKSEIFDDQFSVERPDGSNFTLKIRSTKLEDSAMYFCASSEFGGVTDTQYFGPGTRLTVL.

A few counts support this clone. The V and J genes are TRBV27 and TRBJ1-5, with D perhaps matching TRBD1 (5 bases). Germline CDR1 is MNHEY and CDR2 is SMNVEV (reference sequence). V gave up 4 bases and J gave up 1 base, with 11 bases separating them. CDR3 size: 15 residues. The CDR3 sequence is CASSSGWISNQPQHF. CDR3 coding DNA: TGTGCCAGCAGTTCAGGGTGGATAAGCAATCAGCCCCAGCATTTT.

The chain links TRBV5-5 to TRBJ2-5; possibly TRBD2 for D (6 bases). The length of the CDR3 is 15 residues. The V gene lost 6 bases and the J gene lost 5 bases, with 20 bases spanning the gap. Germline CDR1 is SGHKS and CDR2 is YYEKEE (reference sequence). CDR3 DNA sequence: TGTGCCAGCACCCCAGCCCCGGGACTTGGGGAGACCCAGTACTTC. This sequence encodes CASTPAPGLGETQYF.

CDR3 nucleotides: TGCGCCAGCACTGAAGGGACAGGGGGCAGGGGCGGGGAGCTGTTTTTT. This codes for CASTEGTGGRGGELFF. The chain joins TRBV10-2 to TRBJ2-2, with 12 bases fitting TRBD1. V gave up 7 bases and J gave up 7 bases; unmatched junction bases: 10. Germline lookup yields CDR1 WSHSY and CDR2 SAAADI. This CDR3 is built from 16 residues.

The V and J genes are TRBV4-1 and TRBJ1-1; TRBD1 agrees at 7 bases. J lost 7 bases, V lost 3 bases, and 8 bases had no gene match. The CDR3 totals 14 residues. In germline, CDR1 is MGHRA, CDR2 YSYEKL. CDR3 in DNA: TGCGCCAGCAGCCAGAGGACGGGGACAGATGAAGCTTTCTTT. Translated: CASSQRTGTDEAFF.

The genes are TRBV2 and TRBJ1-1, with D perhaps TRBD1 (6 bases). The length of the CDR3 is 13 residues. Germline V gives CDR1 SNHLY, CDR2 FYNNEI. Trimming cost V 3 bases and J 2 bases, with 7 bases left between them. The chain's CDR3 is CASSDGTNTEAFF. DNA of the CDR3: TGTGCCAGCAGTGATGGGACAAACACTGAAGCTTTCTTT.